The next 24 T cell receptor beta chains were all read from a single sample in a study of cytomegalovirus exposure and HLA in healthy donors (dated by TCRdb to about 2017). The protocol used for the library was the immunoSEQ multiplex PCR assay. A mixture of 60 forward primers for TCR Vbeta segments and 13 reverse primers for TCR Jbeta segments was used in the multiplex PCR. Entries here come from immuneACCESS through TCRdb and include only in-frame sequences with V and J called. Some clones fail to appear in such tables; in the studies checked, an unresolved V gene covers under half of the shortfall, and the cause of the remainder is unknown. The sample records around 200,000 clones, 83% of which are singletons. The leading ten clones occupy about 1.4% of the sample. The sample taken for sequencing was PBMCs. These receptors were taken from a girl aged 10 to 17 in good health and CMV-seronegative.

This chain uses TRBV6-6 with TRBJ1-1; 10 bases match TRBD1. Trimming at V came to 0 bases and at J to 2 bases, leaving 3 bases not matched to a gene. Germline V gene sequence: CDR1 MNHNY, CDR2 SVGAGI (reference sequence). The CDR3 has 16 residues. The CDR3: CASSYSRTGGNTEAFF. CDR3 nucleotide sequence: TGTGCCAGCAGTTACTCTCGGACAGGGGGAAACACTGAAGCTTTCTTT.

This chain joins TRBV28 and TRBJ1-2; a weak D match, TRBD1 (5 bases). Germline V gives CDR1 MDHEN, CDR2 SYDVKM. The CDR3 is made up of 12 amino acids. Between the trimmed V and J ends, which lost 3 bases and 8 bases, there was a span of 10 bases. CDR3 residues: CASSLGGNGYTF. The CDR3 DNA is TGTGCCAGCAGTTTGGGGGGTAACGGCTACACCTTC.

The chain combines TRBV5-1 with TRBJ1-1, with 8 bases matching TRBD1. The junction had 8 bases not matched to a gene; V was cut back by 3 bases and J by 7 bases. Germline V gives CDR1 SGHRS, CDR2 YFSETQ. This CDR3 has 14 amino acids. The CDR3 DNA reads TGCGCCAGCAGCTGGGGACAGGAAGTTGATGAAGCTTTCTTT. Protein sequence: CASSWGQEVDEAFF.

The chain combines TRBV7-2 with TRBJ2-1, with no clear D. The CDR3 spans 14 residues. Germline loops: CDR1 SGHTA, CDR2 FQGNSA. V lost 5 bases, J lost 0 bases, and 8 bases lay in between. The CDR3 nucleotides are TGTGCCAGCAGCCAAGACAACTCCTACAATGAGCAGTTCTTC. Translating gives CASSQDNSYNEQFF.

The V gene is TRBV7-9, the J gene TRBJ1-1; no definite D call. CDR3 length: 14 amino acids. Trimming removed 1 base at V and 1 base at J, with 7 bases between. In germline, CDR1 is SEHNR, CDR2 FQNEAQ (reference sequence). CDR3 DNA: TGTGCCAGCAGCTTAGTTCTAGGGAACACTGAAGCTTTCTTT. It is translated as CASSLVLGNTEAFF. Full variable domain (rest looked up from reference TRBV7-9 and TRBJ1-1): DTGVSQNPRHKITKRGQNVTFRCDPISEHNRLYWYRQTLGQGPEFLTYFQNEAQLEKSRLLSDRFSAERPKGSFSTLEIQRTEQGDSAMYLCASSLVLGNTEAFFGQGTRLTVV.

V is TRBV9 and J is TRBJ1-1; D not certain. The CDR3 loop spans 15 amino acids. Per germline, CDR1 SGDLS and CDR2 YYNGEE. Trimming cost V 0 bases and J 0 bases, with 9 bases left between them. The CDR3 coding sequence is TGTGCCAGCAGCGTAGTAAGCCCCATGAACACTGAAGCTTTCTTT. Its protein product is CASSVVSPMNTEAFF.

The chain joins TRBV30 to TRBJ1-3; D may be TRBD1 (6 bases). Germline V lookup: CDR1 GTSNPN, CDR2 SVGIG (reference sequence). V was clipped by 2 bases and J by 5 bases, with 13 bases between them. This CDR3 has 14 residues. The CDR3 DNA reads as TGTGCCTGGAGTCCGACAGGCGTAAGAAACACCATATATTTT. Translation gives CAWSPTGVRNTIYF.

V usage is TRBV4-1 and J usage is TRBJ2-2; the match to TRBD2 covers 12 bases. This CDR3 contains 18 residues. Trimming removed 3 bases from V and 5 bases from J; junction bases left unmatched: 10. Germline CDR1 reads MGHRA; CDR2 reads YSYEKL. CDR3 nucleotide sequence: TGCGCCAGCAGCCAGACTAGCGGGGGCACGTCTGGTACCGGGGAGCTGTTTTTT. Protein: CASSQTSGGTSGTGELFF.

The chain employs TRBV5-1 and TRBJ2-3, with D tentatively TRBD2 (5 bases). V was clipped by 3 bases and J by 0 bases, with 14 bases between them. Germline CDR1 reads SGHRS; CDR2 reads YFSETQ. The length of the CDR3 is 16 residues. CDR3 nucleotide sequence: TGCGCCAGCAGCTCCGCGGTCCAGCGGAGCACAGATACGCAGTATTTT. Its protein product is CASSSAVQRSTDTQYF.

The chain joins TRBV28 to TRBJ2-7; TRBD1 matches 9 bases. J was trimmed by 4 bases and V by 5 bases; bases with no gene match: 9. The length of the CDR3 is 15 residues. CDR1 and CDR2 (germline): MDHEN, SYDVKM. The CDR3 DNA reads TGTGCCAGCAGTAGGGATGGGACAGGGAGATACGAGCAGTACTTC. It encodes CASSRDGTGRYEQYF.

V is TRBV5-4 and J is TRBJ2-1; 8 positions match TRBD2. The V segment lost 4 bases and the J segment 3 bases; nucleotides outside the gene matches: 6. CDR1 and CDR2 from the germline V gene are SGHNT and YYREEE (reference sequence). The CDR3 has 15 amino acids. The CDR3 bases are TGTGCCAGCAGCCGAGGACTAGCAGACTACAATGAGCAGTTCTTC. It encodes CASSRGLADYNEQFF.

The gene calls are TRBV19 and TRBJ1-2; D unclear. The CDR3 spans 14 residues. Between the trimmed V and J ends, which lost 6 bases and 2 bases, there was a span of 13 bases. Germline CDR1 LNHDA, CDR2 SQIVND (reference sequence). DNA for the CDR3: TGTGCCAGTAGACTTATCCGTTCCAACTATGGCTACACCTTC. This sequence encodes CASRLIRSNYGYTF.

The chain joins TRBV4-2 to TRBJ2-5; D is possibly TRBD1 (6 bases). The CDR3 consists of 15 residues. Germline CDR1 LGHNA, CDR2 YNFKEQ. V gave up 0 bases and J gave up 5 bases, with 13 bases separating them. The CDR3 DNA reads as TGTGCCAGCAGCCAAGACAGGGGATGGGGGGAGACCCAGTACTTC. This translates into CASSQDRGWGETQYF.

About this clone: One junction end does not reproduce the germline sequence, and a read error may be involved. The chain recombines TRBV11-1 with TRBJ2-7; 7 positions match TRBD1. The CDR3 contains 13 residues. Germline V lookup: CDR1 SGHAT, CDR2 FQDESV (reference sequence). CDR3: CASRGQPSDEQYF. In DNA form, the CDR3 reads TGTGCCAGCAGGGGACAGCCCTCCGACGAGCAGTACTTC. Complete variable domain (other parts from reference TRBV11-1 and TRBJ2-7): EAEVAQSPRYKITEKSQAVAFWCDPISGHATLYWYRQILGQGPELLVQFQDESVVDDSQLPKDRFSAERLKGVDSTLKIQPAELGDSAMYLCASRGQPSDEQYFGPGTRLTVT.

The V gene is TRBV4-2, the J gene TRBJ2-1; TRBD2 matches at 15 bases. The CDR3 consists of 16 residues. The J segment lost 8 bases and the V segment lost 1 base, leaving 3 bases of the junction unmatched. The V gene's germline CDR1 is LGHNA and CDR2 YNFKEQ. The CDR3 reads CASSQGTSGGADEQFF. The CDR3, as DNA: TGTGCCAGCAGCCAAGGGACTAGCGGGGGGGCGGATGAGCAGTTCTTC.

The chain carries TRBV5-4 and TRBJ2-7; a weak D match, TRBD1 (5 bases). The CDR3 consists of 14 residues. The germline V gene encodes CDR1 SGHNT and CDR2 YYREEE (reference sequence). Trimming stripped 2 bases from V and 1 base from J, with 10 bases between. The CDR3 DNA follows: TGTGCCAGCAGCTTTAAGGCAGGGTCCTACGAGCAGTACTTC. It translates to CASSFKAGSYEQYF.

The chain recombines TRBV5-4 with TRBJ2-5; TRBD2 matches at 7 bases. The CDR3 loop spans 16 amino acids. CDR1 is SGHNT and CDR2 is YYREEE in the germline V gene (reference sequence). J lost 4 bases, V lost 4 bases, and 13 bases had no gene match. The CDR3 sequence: CASSGRGPRDRETQYF. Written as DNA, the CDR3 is TGTGCCAGCAGCGGGAGGGGACCTAGGGACCGAGAGACCCAGTACTTC. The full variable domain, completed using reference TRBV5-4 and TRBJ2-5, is ETGVTQSPTHLIKTRGQQVTLRCSSQSGHNTVSWYQQALGQGPQFIFQYYREEENGRGNFPPRFSGLQFPNYSSELNVNALELDDSALYLCASSGRGPRDRETQYFGPGTRLLVL.

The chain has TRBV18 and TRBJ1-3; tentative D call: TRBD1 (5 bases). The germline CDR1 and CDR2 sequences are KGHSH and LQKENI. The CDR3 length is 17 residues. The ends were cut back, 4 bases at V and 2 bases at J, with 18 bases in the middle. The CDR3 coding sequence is TGTGCCAGCTCACAAATACCAGGGCGCTCCACTGGAAACACCATATATTTT. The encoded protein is CASSQIPGRSTGNTIYF.

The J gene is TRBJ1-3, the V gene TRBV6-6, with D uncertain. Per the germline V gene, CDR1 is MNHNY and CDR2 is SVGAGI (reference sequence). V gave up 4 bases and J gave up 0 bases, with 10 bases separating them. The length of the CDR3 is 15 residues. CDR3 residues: CASSLLGGSGNTIYF. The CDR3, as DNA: TGTGCCAGCAGTTTACTAGGCGGCTCTGGAAACACCATATATTTT.

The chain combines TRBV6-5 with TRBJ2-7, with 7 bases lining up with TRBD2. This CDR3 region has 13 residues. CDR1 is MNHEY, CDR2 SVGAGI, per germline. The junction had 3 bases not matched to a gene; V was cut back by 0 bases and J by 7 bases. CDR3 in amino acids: CASSYSGGNEQYF. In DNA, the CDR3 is TGTGCCAGCAGTTACTCGGGGGGGAATGAGCAGTACTTC.

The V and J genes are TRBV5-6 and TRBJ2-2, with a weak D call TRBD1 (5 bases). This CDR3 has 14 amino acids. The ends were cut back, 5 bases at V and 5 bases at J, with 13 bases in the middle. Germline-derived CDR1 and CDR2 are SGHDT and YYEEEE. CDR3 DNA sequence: TGTGCCAGCAGATTCGACCAGGGAACCGGGGAGCTGTTTTTT. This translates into CASRFDQGTGELFF. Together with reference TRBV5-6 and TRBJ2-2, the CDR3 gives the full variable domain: DAGVTQSPTHLIKTRGQQVTLRCSPKSGHDTVSWYQQALGQGPQFIFQYYEEEERQRGNFPDRFSGHQFPNYSSELNVNALLLGDSALYLCASRFDQGTGELFFGEGSRLTVL.

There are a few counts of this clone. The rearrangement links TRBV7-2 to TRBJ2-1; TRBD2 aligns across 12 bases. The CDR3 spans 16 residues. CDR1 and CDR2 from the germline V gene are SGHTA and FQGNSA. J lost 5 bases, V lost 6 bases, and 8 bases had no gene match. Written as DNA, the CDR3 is TGTGCCAGCAGACTACCGGGACTAGCGGGTCACAATGAGCAGTTCTTC. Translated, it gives CASRLPGLAGHNEQFF. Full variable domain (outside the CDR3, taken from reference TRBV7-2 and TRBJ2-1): GAGVSQSPSNKVTEKGKDVELRCDPISGHTALYWYRQSLGQGLEFLIYFQGNSAPDKSGLPSDRFSAERTGGSVSTLTIQRTQQEDSAVYLCASRLPGLAGHNEQFFGPGTRLTVL.

The CDR3 reads CASRNQGSSGYTF. The CDR3, as DNA: TGTGCCAGTAGAAATCAGGGTTCGAGTGGCTACACCTTC. This chain links TRBV19 with TRBJ1-2; tentatively, D is TRBD1 (5 bases). V was cut by 6 bases and J by 7 bases, with 15 bases left in between. The germline gives CDR1 LNHDA, CDR2 SQIVND (reference sequence). The CDR3 length is 13 residues.

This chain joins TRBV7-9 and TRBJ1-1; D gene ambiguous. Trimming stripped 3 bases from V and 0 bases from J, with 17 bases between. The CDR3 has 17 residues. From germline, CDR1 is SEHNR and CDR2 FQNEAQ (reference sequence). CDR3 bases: TGTGCCAGCAGCTTCCGGTTGGGCCAGCCCATGAACACTGAAGCTTTCTTT. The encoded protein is CASSFRLGQPMNTEAFF.